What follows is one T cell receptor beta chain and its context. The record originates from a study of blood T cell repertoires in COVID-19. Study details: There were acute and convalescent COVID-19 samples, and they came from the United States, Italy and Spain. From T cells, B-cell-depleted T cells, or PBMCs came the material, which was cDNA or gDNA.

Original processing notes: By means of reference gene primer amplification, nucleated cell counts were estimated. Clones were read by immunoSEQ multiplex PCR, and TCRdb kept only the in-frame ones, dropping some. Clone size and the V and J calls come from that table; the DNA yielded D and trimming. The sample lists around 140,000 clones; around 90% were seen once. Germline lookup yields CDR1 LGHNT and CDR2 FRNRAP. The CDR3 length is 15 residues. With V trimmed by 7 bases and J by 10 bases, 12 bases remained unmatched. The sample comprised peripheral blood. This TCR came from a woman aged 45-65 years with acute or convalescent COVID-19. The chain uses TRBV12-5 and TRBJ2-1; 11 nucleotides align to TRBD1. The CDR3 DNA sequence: TGTGCTAGTGAAAATTGGGGACAGGGGGGAGGAGAGCAGTTCTTC. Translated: CASENWGQGGGEQFF.